One and the same sample provided the 17 T cell receptor beta chains below, sequenced in a study of OX40 agonist ivuxolimab in advanced cancers. The protocol was immunoSEQ multiplex PCR, while the TCRdb copy is restricted to in-frame clones and leaves out a portion. The top ten hold over 4.5% of the sample, which has roughly 97,000 clones, less than 90% seen once. The input for sequencing was CD4+ or CD8+ T cells sorted from blood, taken in a trial of the OX40 agonist ivuxolimab. Receptors originate from an adult with an advanced solid tumor such as melanoma, head and neck, liver or kidney cancer.

V usage is TRBV6-1 and J usage is TRBJ2-1, with no clear D. CDR3 size: 12 residues. CDR1 MNHNS and CDR2 SASEGT come from the germline V gene. V lost 1 base and J 4 bases, leaving 2 bases between the germline ends. The CDR3 DNA is TGTGCCAGCAGTGAAGGTTACAATGAGCAGTTCTTC. Its translation is CASSEGYNEQFF.

The count of this clone is one. The V call is TRBV5-4, the J call TRBJ2-1; tentative D call: TRBD2 (5 bases). CDR1 is SGHNT, CDR2 YYREEE, per germline (reference sequence). The CDR3 has 15 amino acids. Trimming pared 1 base from V and 2 bases from J, leaving 10 bases between. This CDR3 is CASSLTSGTYNEQFF. CDR3 nucleotide sequence: TGTGCCAGCAGCTTGACGAGCGGCACCTACAATGAGCAGTTCTTC.

The chain joins TRBV2 to TRBJ1-2; D is unresolved. This CDR3 has 13 residues. CDR1 and CDR2 (germline): SNHLY, FYNNEI. Trimming took 4 bases from V and 4 from J, leaving 10 bases between them. As DNA, the CDR3 is TGTGCCAGCAGTGTGCAGGCGCTCTATGGCTACACCTTC. This sequence encodes CASSVQALYGYTF.

In its sample, this clone was seen once. This sequence joins TRBV11-2 and TRBJ1-5; TRBD1 is a possible D gene (6 bases). Between the trimmed V and J ends, which lost 1 base and 0 bases, there was a span of 16 bases. The CDR3 is made up of 18 amino acids. Germline assignment: CDR1 SGHAT and CDR2 FQNNGV. The CDR3 nucleotides are TGTGCCAGCAGCTTAGGAGTGGGAGGGGGGCCTAGCAATCAGCCCCAGCATTTT. Residues: CASSLGVGGGPSNQPQHF.

This clone was seen just once. The CDR3 here is CASSLFTGRNGYTF. In nucleotides, the CDR3 is TGTGCCAGCAGCTTGTTTACAGGGAGGAACGGCTACACCTTC. V and J are TRBV7-9 and TRBJ1-2, with D perhaps matching TRBD1 (6 bases). CDR1 and CDR2 from the germline V gene are SEHNR and FQNEAQ (reference sequence). V shed 3 bases and J shed 8 bases, with 16 bases lying between them. CDR3 length: 14 residues.

The chain uses TRBV7-6 and TRBJ1-1, with TRBD1 matching over 10 bases. This CDR3 region has 16 residues. The ends lost 3 bases at V and 1 base at J; junction bases unmatched: 5. CDR1 SGHVS and CDR2 FNYEAQ come from the germline V gene. The CDR3 region has the DNA TGTGCCAGCAGCTTCGGGACAGGGGAAGGGAACACTGAAGCTTTCTTT. Amino acids: CASSFGTGEGNTEAFF.

The rearrangement uses TRBV7-9 and TRBJ2-3, with 7 positions matching TRBD1. V lost 5 bases and J lost 6; bases outside the gene matches: 8. Germline loops: CDR1 SEHNR, CDR2 FQNEAQ (reference sequence). The CDR3 contains 14 residues. The CDR3 nucleotides read TGTGCCAGCAGCCAAAACAGGGGCGACGATACGCAGTATTTT. This codes for CASSQNRGDDTQYF. Filled out from reference TRBV7-9 and TRBJ2-3, the complete variable domain reads DTGVSQNPRHKITKRGQNVTFRCDPISEHNRLYWYRQTLGQGPEFLTYFQNEAQLEKSRLLSDRFSAERPKGSFSTLEIQRTEQGDSAMYLCASSQNRGDDTQYFGPGTRLTVL.

The CDR3 sequence: CASSRGGQGWTTAEAFF. CDR3 nucleotides: TGTGCCAGCAGCCGGGGGGGACAGGGTTGGACCACCGCTGAAGCTTTCTTT. The J gene is TRBJ1-1, the V gene TRBV25-1; 9 nucleotides match TRBD1. The CDR3 extends over 17 amino acids. The germline V gene encodes CDR1 MGHDK and CDR2 SYGVNS. With V trimmed by 6 bases and J by 6 bases, 17 bases remained unmatched.

The gene calls are TRBV19 and TRBJ1-2, with 8 bases lining up with TRBD1. The germline CDR1 and CDR2 sequences are LNHDA and SQIVND (reference sequence). This CDR3 region has 15 residues. The V gene end was trimmed by 4 bases and the J gene end by 3 bases; junction bases not matched to a gene: 7. For the CDR3, the DNA is TGTGCCAGTAGTAGACAAGAACAGGGGGACTATGGCTACACCTTC. Protein sequence: CASSRQEQGDYGYTF.

The V call is TRBV30, the J call TRBJ2-7; no reliable D call. The CDR3 has 12 amino acids. The V end lost 3 bases, the J end lost 3 bases, and 9 bases lay between the germline ends. CDR1 is GTSNPN, CDR2 SVGIG, per germline (reference sequence). CDR3 protein: CAWRAEDYEQYF. Written as DNA, the CDR3 is TGTGCCTGGAGGGCAGAGGACTACGAGCAGTACTTC.

This clone showed up just a few times. CDR3 region: CASSNHEQYF. In nucleotides, the CDR3 is TGCGCCAGCAGTAACCACGAGCAGTACTTC. The chain couples TRBV10-1 to TRBJ2-7; D not resolved. V lost 5 bases and J 5 bases, leaving 4 bases between the germline ends. Germline V gene sequence: CDR1 WNHNN, CDR2 SYGVQD (reference sequence). CDR3 length: 10 amino acids.

V is TRBV11-2 and J is TRBJ2-7; 9 bases agree with TRBD1. The CDR3 runs to 15 residues. Trimming at V came to 2 bases and at J to 2 bases, leaving 4 bases not matched to a gene. CDR1 is SGHAT, CDR2 FQNNGV, per germline. CDR3 in DNA: TGTGCCAGCAGCTTACCTGGGACAGGGACCTACGAGCAGTACTTC. It encodes CASSLPGTGTYEQYF.

The V gene is TRBV27, the J gene TRBJ2-7; no clear D. Trimming stripped 5 bases from V and 9 bases from J, with 17 bases between. Germline lookup yields CDR1 MNHEY and CDR2 SMNVEV (reference sequence). The CDR3 has 13 amino acids. DNA of the CDR3: TGTGCCAGCAGTCTCTCGTCCGGCGCCGGGCAGTACTTC. Amino acid sequence: CASSLSSGAGQYF.

This chain connects TRBV6-5 to TRBJ2-1; D possibly corresponds to TRBD2 (5 bases). V lost 5 bases and J 8 bases, leaving 19 bases between the germline ends. Germline V gene lookup returns CDR1 MNHEY and CDR2 SVGAGI. The CDR3 runs 15 residues. Written as DNA, the CDR3 is TGTGCCAGCAGTCCTACGGGGAATCAATTCTATGAGCAGTTCTTC. Residues: CASSPTGNQFYEQFF.

The rearrangement joins TRBV9 to TRBJ2-2; no reliable D call. CDR3 length: 16 residues. Germline lookup yields CDR1 SGDLS and CDR2 YYNGEE. Trimming shortened V by 0 bases and J by 1 base, and 10 bases separated the two germline ends. CDR3 nucleotide sequence: TGTGCCAGCAGCGTAGATTGGGGAAGGAACACCGGGGAGCTGTTTTTT. It translates to CASSVDWGRNTGELFF.

V and J are TRBV4-1 and TRBJ1-5; D unclear. The V gene lost 1 base and the J gene lost 7 bases, with 17 bases spanning the gap. In germline, CDR1 is MGHRA, CDR2 YSYEKL. The CDR3 consists of 16 residues. This CDR3 reads CASSQVGEASSQPQHF. The CDR3, as DNA: TGCGCCAGCAGCCAAGTCGGAGAAGCTTCTAGCCAGCCCCAGCATTTT.

The V call is TRBV25-1, the J call TRBJ1-5; a possible D gene is TRBD1 (6 bases). Germline values: CDR1 MGHDK, CDR2 SYGVNS. The CDR3 is 12 amino acids. Trimming removed 4 bases from V and 7 bases from J, with 8 bases in between. DNA for the CDR3: TGTGCCAGCAGTGTAGGGGGGCAGCCCCAGCATTTT. Its protein product is CASSVGGQPQHF.